This T cell receptor (beta chain) was captured by sequencing in a study of T cell responses to AZD1222 COVID-19 vaccine. Study outcomes and limitations: Targets within unmutated variant regions were reportedly found for nearly half of spike-specific TCRs.

Germline values: CDR1 SEHNR, CDR2 FQNEAQ (reference sequence). V was trimmed by 5 bases and J by 1 base, leaving 11 bases between them. The CDR3 covers 15 residues. Repertoires were generated with immunoSEQ multiplex PCR, while TCRdb's copy carries only in-frame clones and drops some. Here the sample spans 150,000 to 200,000 clones, 87% being singletons. As regards this clone: Its antigen is not known.

The source of this sequence is an adult in good health. The chain uses TRBV7-9 and TRBJ2-2, with no clear D. The sample consisted of peripheral blood, taken on day 0 of MenACWY control vaccination. CDR3 amino acids: CASSLMGRNTGELFF. In nucleotides, the CDR3 is TGTGCCAGCAGCCTGATGGGCAGGAACACCGGGGAGCTGTTTTTT. Full variable domain (remainder filled in from reference TRBV7-9 and TRBJ2-2): DTGVSQNPRHKITKRGQNVTFRCDPISEHNRLYWYRQTLGQGPEFLTYFQNEAQLEKSRLLSDRFSAERPKGSFSTLEIQRTEQGDSAMYLCASSLMGRNTGELFFGEGSRLTVL.